This TCR beta chain was found in a study of CD8 T cells in ankylosing spondylitis. Study-wide results and caveats: Characteristic of ankylosing spondylitis blood, it appeared, was a TCR beta motif comprising fewer than 10 highly homologous variants. A subset of motif variants has previously been described in the synovial fluid and blood of reactive arthritis.

TCRdb re-derived calls from the 5' RACE reads in MiXCR, one entry per CDR3 protein. The sample yields about 270,000 distinct CDR3 sequences, about 30% seen once. The V segment lost 3 bases and the J segment 5 bases; nucleotides outside the gene matches: 7. Germline V gives CDR1 SEHNR, CDR2 FQNEAQ (reference sequence). The CDR3 spans 15 residues. With respect to this clonotype: Its antigen is unknown.

The clonotype originates from a male donor with ankylosing spondylitis or in good health (not recorded which). V usage is TRBV7-9 and J usage is TRBJ2-7; 10 nucleotides align to TRBD1. The specimen sequenced was blood, either unsorted or a sorted T cell fraction (not recorded which). The CDR3 DNA sequence: TGTGCCAGCAGCTTCCGGAGGACAGGGGGGGACGAGCAGTACTTC. Its translation: CASSFRRTGGDEQYF.